This T cell receptor (beta chain) was retrieved from a study of blood T cell repertoires in COVID-19. Study at large: PBMCs, B-cell-depleted T cells, or T cells were the source of the cDNA or gDNA that made up the material.

As processed by the authors: Reference gene primer amplification yielded estimated nucleated cell counts. Generated by immunoSEQ multiplex PCR, the TCRdb table keeps only in-frame clones and is missing some. V and J calls plus clone size are reproduced from that table; the DNA served to infer D and trimming. Here the sample spans about 280,000 clones, around 86% being singletons. Germline V gene data show CDR1 as SNHLY and CDR2 as FYNNEI. The CDR3 is made up of 16 amino acids. V was clipped by 2 bases and J by 3 bases; unmatched bases: 4. Material: peripheral blood. The chain combines TRBV2 with TRBJ1-2; TRBD1 agrees at 12 bases. The source of this sequence is a woman aged 40 to 50 who had recovered from COVID-19. The CDR3 DNA reads as TGTGCCAGCAGTGAACTGGGACAGGGGGCGGACTATGGCTACACCTTC. Its protein product is CASSELGQGADYGYTF.